The next 27 T cell receptor beta chains were all read from a single sample in a study of Graves' ophthalmopathy and Graves' hyperthyroidism. The TCR beta CDR3 regions underwent amplification from RNA transcripts. HTBI primers were used in a first-round RT-PCR, which preceded a second-round multiplex PCR. One entry per CDR3 protein results from TCRdb running MiXCR on the multiplex PCR reads. This sample carries hundreds of thousands of distinct CDR3 sequences, 21% of them seen once, and the ten largest clones take 3%. What was sequenced was peripheral blood. The receptors derive from a woman younger than 35 with stable Graves' hyperthyroidism.

This clonotype has just a few counts. The V call is TRBV2, the J call TRBJ2-5; D uncertain. V gave up 6 bases and J gave up 5 bases, with 10 bases separating them. The CDR3 loop spans 12 amino acids. The V gene's germline CDR1 is SNHLY and CDR2 FYNNEI. The CDR3 region is CASSAPRETQYF. The CDR3, as DNA: TGTGCCAGCAGCGCCCCCCGGGAGACCCAGTACTTC.

This rearrangement joins TRBV12-3 or TRBV12-4 to TRBJ2-2, with TRBD1 matching 10 bases. The V and J ends lost 1 base and 6 bases, in that order; junction bases with no gene match: 2. The CDR3 extends over 15 amino acids. The CDR3 sequence is CASSLVGTGAGELFF. The CDR3 bases are TGTGCCAGCAGTTTAGTGGGGACAGGGGCCGGGGAGCTGTTTTTT.

At least ten counts were recorded for this clonotype. The V gene is TRBV7-8, the J gene TRBJ2-5, with D perhaps TRBD1 (5 bases). With 0 bases removed from V and 5 bases from J, the gap between germline ends came to 13 bases. The CDR3 is made up of 15 amino acids. CDR1 and CDR2 (germline): SGHVS, FQNEAQ. The CDR3 bases are TGTGCCAGCAGCTTAGCGTTAGGGGCATGGGAGACCCAGTACTTC. Its protein is CASSLALGAWETQYF.

The chain carries TRBV20-1 and TRBJ2-2; D remains ambiguous. Trimming took 6 bases from V and 4 from J, leaving 18 bases between them. CDR1 and CDR2 from the germline V gene are DFQATT and SNEGSKA (reference sequence). This CDR3 region has 15 residues. CDR3 DNA: TGCAGTGCCACGCCGGGCAACCCCCTCACCGGGGAGCTGTTTTTT. Its translation is CSATPGNPLTGELFF.

At least ten counts were recorded for this clonotype. This chain connects TRBV12-3 or TRBV12-4 to TRBJ2-7, with a tentative D call TRBD2 (6 bases). The germline V and J ends were trimmed by 6 bases and 4 bases, with 13 bases remaining between them. The CDR3 is 13 amino acids. The CDR3 protein is CASRTGVGYEQYF. The CDR3 coding sequence is TGTGCCAGCAGGACGGGAGTGGGGTACGAGCAGTACTTC.

This clonotype was recorded at least ten times. This sequence joins TRBV25-1 and TRBJ2-5; 7 nucleotides agree with TRBD2. Germline V gives CDR1 MGHDK, CDR2 SYGVNS. Trimming removed 1 base from V and 5 bases from J; junction bases left unmatched: 10. The CDR3 has 16 residues. CDR3 DNA: TGTGCCAGCAGTGAATCTGGGGGAGGGCCAGGGGAGACCCAGTACTTC. Amino acids: CASSESGGGPGETQYF.

The chain employs TRBV27 and TRBJ2-5, with D perhaps matching TRBD2 (5 bases). Trimming shortened V by 4 bases and J by 5 bases, and 17 bases separated the two germline ends. This CDR3 is built from 15 residues. CDR1 and CDR2 (germline): MNHEY, SMNVEV (reference sequence). This chain's CDR3 is CASSSGVTPFETQYF. In DNA form, the CDR3 reads TGTGCCAGCAGTTCCGGGGTGACCCCCTTCGAGACCCAGTACTTC.

This clonotype appeared many times. DNA for the CDR3: TGTGCCAGCATCGGACACCCTACTAATTCACCCCTCCACTTT. It codes for CASIGHPTNSPLHF. The V and J genes are TRBV6-1 and TRBJ1-6; possible D gene TRBD1, 5 bases. The germline V gene has CDR1 MNHNS and CDR2 SASEGT. V gave up 7 bases and J gave up 6 bases, with 13 bases separating them. The CDR3 extends over 14 amino acids.

This clonotype was seen at least ten times. The V call is TRBV19, the J call TRBJ2-4, with D perhaps matching TRBD1 or TRBD2 (5 bases each). Per the germline V gene, CDR1 is LNHDA and CDR2 is SQIVND (reference sequence). This CDR3 contains 14 residues. V was shortened by 5 bases and J by 2 bases, with 10 bases between the two germline ends. The CDR3 nucleotides are TGTGCCAGTAGTCCCGAGGGGACCAAAAACATTCAGTACTTC. The encoded protein is CASSPEGTKNIQYF. Using reference TRBV19 and TRBJ2-4 for the parts outside the CDR3, the full variable domain is DGGITQSPKYLFRKEGQNVTLSCEQNLNHDAMYWYRQDPGQGLRLIYYSQIVNDFQKGDIAEGYSVSREKKESFPLTVTSAQKNPTAFYLCASSPEGTKNIQYFGAGTRLSVL.

This clonotype was counted at least ten times. CDR3 sequence reads: CASSLLSGIQETQYF. CDR3 sequence (DNA): TGTGCCAGCAGCTTATTGAGCGGGATTCAAGAGACCCAGTACTTC. The chain carries TRBV5-6 and TRBJ2-5; TRBD2 aligns across 7 bases. Per germline, CDR1 SGHDT and CDR2 YYEEEE. This CDR3 region has 15 residues. After removal of 2 bases from V and 2 bases from J, the junction contained 6 bases not matched to a gene.

This clonotype was counted at least ten times. The rearrangement uses TRBV6-5 and TRBJ2-7; unclear D gene. CDR1 MNHEY and CDR2 SVGAGI come from the germline V gene. The CDR3 totals 13 residues. V was cut by 2 bases and J by 3 bases, with 8 bases left in between. CDR3 nucleotides: TGTGCCAGCAGTTACGGGAAGGTCTACGAGCAGTACTTC. It yields the protein CASSYGKVYEQYF.

At least ten counts were recorded for this clonotype. The rearrangement links TRBV10-2 to TRBJ2-7, with no clear D. The germline gives CDR1 WSHSY, CDR2 SAAADI. V was clipped by 5 bases and J by 3 bases, with 8 bases between them. CDR3 length equals 12 residues. DNA of the CDR3: TGCGCCAGCAGTCGCCAGGACTACGAGCAGTACTTC. Protein product: CASSRQDYEQYF.

This clonotype was observed at least ten times. Germline and junction disagree at one end, which may indicate a read error. V is TRBV10-3 and J is TRBJ1-5; no definite D call. From germline, CDR1 is ENHRY and CDR2 SYGVKD. This CDR3 is built from 17 residues. The CDR3: CHQSASGRGMGNQPQHF. The CDR3 DNA sequence: TGCCATCAGAGTGCTAGCGGGCGCGGGATGGGCAATCAGCCCCAGCATTTT.

This clonotype has ten or more counts. This chain uses TRBV7-8 with TRBJ2-2, with 13 bases that match TRBD2. V gave up 5 bases and J gave up 4 bases; unmatched junction bases: 4. Germline V gene data show CDR1 as SGHVS and CDR2 as FQNEAQ. This CDR3 comprises 16 residues. CDR3 amino acids: CASSPWTSGGTGELFF. The CDR3 bases are TGTGCCAGCAGCCCCTGGACTAGCGGGGGCACCGGGGAGCTGTTTTTT.

This clonotype has just a few counts. This chain links TRBV6-1 with TRBJ1-1; D perhaps matches TRBD1 (5 bases). V lost 8 bases and J lost 6, with 19 bases in between. The germline V gene has CDR1 MNHNS and CDR2 SASEGT. There are 14 residues in the CDR3. This chain's CDR3 is CASPGVGVISEAFF. The CDR3 bases are TGTGCCAGCCCCGGGGTGGGGGTTATCTCTGAAGCTTTCTTT.

This clonotype occurred many times. This rearrangement joins TRBV5-1 to TRBJ2-7; 14 bases are a match to TRBD2. The length of the CDR3 is 17 residues. The trim removed 2 bases at V and 4 bases at J, leaving 8 bases unmatched. Per the germline V gene, CDR1 is SGHRS and CDR2 is YFSETQ. The CDR3 reads CASSLTSRTSGRYEQYF. DNA for the CDR3: TGCGCCAGCAGCTTAACAAGTCGGACTAGCGGGAGGTACGAGCAGTACTTC. The complete variable domain, with remaining parts taken from reference TRBV5-1 and TRBJ2-7, reads KAGVTQTPRYLIKTRGQQVTLSCSPISGHRSVSWYQQTPGQGLQFLFEYFSETQRNKGNFPGRFSGRQFSNSRSEMNVSTLELGDSALYLCASSLTSRTSGRYEQYFGPGTRLTVT.

V gene TRBV20-1 combines with J gene TRBJ2-7; possible D gene TRBD2, 6 bases. Germline loops: CDR1 DFQATT, CDR2 SNEGSKA (reference sequence). The CDR3 contains 15 residues. Between the trimmed V and J ends, which lost 0 bases and 2 bases, there was a span of 14 bases. The CDR3 DNA is TGCAGTGCTAGAGATGAGGGCGGGATTGCCTACGAGCAGTACTTC. This gives the protein CSARDEGGIAYEQYF.

The CDR3 coding sequence is TGCGCCAGCAGCTTTGCGGGGGCTGGGGAGCAGTACTTC. Translated: CASSFAGAGEQYF. This chain joins TRBV5-1 and TRBJ2-7, with a weak D call TRBD2 (7 bases). There are 13 residues in the CDR3. Trimming stripped 2 bases from V and 7 bases from J, with 13 bases between. The V gene's germline CDR1 is SGHRS and CDR2 YFSETQ.

This clonotype was observed at least ten times. The V and J genes are TRBV6-5 and TRBJ2-7; no clear D. V shed 2 bases and J shed 4 bases, with 15 bases lying between them. The V gene's germline CDR1 is MNHEY and CDR2 SVGAGI. CDR3 length equals 15 residues. The CDR3: CASSYEPPVGYEQYF. The CDR3 nucleotides read TGTGCCAGCAGTTACGAGCCTCCGGTTGGTTACGAGCAGTACTTC.

This clonotype appeared many times. The chain carries TRBV29-1 and TRBJ1-1; D unresolved. The CDR3 runs 15 residues. Germline-derived CDR1 and CDR2 are SQVTM and ANQGSEA. The V and J ends lost 3 bases and 6 bases respectively, with 20 bases between them. The CDR3 DNA reads as TGCAGCGTTGAGTTCAGACTTAACTTCAGTCCTGAAGCTTTCTTT. Translation gives CSVEFRLNFSPEAFF.

This clonotype was found once. The rearrangement joins TRBV18 to TRBJ2-5; D gene unclear. The V end lost 6 bases, the J end lost 1 base, and 15 bases lay between the germline ends. Germline CDR1 is KGHSH and CDR2 is LQKENI. The CDR3 loop spans 15 amino acids. CDR3 DNA: TGTGCCAGCTCCCCCGGCAGCATACCCCAAGAGACCCAGTACTTC. Its translation is CASSPGSIPQETQYF.

In this sample, this clonotype turned up many times. This chain connects TRBV6-2 or TRBV6-3 to TRBJ1-3; TRBD1 is a possible D gene (6 bases). V gave up 2 bases and J gave up 0 bases, with 11 bases separating them. CDR1 and CDR2 (germline): MNHEY, SVGEGT. This CDR3 contains 16 residues. The CDR3 DNA reads TGTGCCAGCAGTTACCTTCCCAGGGGCTCTGGAAACACCATATATTTT. Encoded protein: CASSYLPRGSGNTIYF.

The chain joins TRBV6-5 to TRBJ1-6; maybe TRBD1 (5 bases). Trimming took off 4 bases at V and 9 bases at J, with 13 bases between the two ends. CDR1 is MNHEY and CDR2 is SVGAGI in the germline V gene. The CDR3 loop spans 14 amino acids. The CDR3 reads CASSSREGISPLHF. CDR3 DNA: TGTGCCAGCAGTTCCAGGGAAGGAATTTCACCCCTCCACTTT.

This clonotype was seen ten or more times. CDR3 protein: CASSRGAGEQYF. Here the CDR3 DNA reads TGTGCCAGCAGCCGCGGGGCGGGCGAGCAGTACTTC. The genes are TRBV6-4 and TRBJ2-7, with D possibly being TRBD2 (6 bases). Trimming removed 6 bases at V and 6 bases at J, with 12 bases between. Germline V gene data show CDR1 as MRHNA and CDR2 as SNTAGT. The CDR3 consists of 12 residues.

This clonotype was counted only a few times. The chain couples TRBV7-2 to TRBJ2-5; D may be TRBD1 or TRBD2 (5 bases each). V lost 2 bases to trimming and J lost 7 bases, with 20 bases between them. The CDR3 extends over 16 amino acids. Germline values: CDR1 SGHTA, CDR2 FQGNSA. The CDR3 protein is CASSLLRGRVKGTQYF. The DNA of the CDR3 is TGTGCCAGCAGCTTATTACGGGGCAGGGTTAAGGGGACCCAGTACTTC.

This clonotype has at least ten counts. The rearrangement uses TRBV6-1 and TRBJ2-4; 7 nucleotides align to TRBD1. Trimming removed 7 bases from V and 0 bases from J; junction bases left unmatched: 9. CDR1 and CDR2 from the germline V gene are MNHNS and SASEGT. CDR3 length: 16 amino acids. In DNA, the CDR3 is TGTGCCAGCAAAACAGGGGCAGTCTTAGCCAAAAACATTCAGTACTTC. Its protein is CASKTGAVLAKNIQYF.

For this clonotype: A read error may explain this, as a much larger clone is one base away. The V gene is TRBV2, the J gene TRBJ2-7; 7 bases fit TRBD1. V was pared by 6 bases and J by 4 bases, with 15 bases of the junction left unmatched. CDR3 length: 16 amino acids. Germline V gives CDR1 SNHLY, CDR2 FYNNEI. The CDR3 region is CASSVGIGTEGYEQYF. In DNA form, the CDR3 reads TGTGCCAGCAGCGTCGGAATCGGGACAGAGGGGTACGAGCAGTACTTC.